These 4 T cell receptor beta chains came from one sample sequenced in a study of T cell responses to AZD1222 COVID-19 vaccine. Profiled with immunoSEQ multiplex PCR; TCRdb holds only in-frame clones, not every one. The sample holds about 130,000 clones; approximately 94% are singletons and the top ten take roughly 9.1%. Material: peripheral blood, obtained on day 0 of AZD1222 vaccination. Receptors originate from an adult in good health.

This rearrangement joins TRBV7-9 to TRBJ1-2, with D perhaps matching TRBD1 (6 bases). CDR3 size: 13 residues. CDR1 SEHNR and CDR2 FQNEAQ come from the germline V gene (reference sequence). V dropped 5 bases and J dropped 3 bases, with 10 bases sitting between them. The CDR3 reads CASSKGGDYGYTF. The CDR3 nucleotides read TGTGCCAGCAGCAAAGGGGGAGACTATGGCTACACCTTC.

CDR3: CASSHDRGKIGYTF. CDR3 coding DNA: TGTGCCAGCAGCCATGACAGGGGAAAGATTGGCTACACCTTC. The gene calls are TRBV3-1 (or the pseudogene TRBV3-2) and TRBJ1-2; 8 bases are shared with TRBD1. Germline V gives CDR1 LGHDT, CDR2 YNNKEL (reference sequence). CDR3 length: 14 residues. Trimming cost V 3 bases and J 7 bases; bases outside gene matches: 7.

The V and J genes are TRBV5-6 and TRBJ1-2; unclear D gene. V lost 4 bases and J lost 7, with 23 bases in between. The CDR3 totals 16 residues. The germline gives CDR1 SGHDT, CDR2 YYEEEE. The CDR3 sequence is CASSLLRATEMGGYTF. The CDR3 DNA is TGTGCCAGCAGCCTCCTCCGGGCCACAGAGATGGGTGGCTACACCTTC.

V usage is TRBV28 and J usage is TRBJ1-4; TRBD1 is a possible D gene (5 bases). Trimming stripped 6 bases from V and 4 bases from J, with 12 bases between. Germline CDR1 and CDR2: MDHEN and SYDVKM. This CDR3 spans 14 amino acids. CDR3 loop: CASRLTEDNEKLFF. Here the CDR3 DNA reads TGTGCCAGCAGACTGACAGAAGATAATGAAAAACTGTTTTTT.